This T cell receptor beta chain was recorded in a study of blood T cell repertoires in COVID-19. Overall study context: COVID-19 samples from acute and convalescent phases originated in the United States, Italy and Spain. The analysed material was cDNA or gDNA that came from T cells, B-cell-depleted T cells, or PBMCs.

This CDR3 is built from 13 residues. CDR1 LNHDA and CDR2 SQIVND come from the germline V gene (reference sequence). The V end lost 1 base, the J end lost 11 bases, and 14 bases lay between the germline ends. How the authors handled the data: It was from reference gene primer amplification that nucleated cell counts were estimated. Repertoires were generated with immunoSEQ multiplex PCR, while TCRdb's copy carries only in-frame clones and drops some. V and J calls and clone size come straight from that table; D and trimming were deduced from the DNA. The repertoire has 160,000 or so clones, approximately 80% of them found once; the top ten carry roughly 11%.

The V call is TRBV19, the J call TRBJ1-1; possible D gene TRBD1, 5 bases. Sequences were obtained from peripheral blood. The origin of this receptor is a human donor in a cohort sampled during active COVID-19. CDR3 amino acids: CASSIGGTRSAFF. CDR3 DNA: TGTGCCAGTAGTATAGGGGGCACCAGATCTGCTTTCTTT.